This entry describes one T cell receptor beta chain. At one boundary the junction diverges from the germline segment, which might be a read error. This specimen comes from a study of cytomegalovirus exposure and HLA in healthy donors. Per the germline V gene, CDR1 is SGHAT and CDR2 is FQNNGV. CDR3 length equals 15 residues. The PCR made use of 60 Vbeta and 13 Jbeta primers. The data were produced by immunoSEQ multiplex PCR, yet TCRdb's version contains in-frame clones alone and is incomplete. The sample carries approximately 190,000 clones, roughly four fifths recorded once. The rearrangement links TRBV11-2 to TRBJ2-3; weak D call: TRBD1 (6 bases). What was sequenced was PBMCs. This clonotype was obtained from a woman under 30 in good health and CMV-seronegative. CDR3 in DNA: TGTGCCAGCTGCTGTCAAGGGGGAAGCACATATACGCAGTATTTT. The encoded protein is CASCCQGGSTYTQYF.